The clone carrying this TCR beta chain was seen more than once but under ten times. Its antigen remains unidentified. Researchers used 5'RACE with constant-segment primers to make TCR alpha and TCR beta cDNA libraries that carry sample barcodes and UMIs. MiXCR was run by TCRdb on the 5' RACE reads, yielding one entry per CDR3 protein. The sample lists 95,000 to 120,000 distinct CDR3 sequences; about a sixth were seen once. This record belongs to a study of T-cell memory formation after mild COVID-19. Study background: Clusters of TCRs were largely donor specific.

Study-wide results and limits: A balance of CD4 and CD8 characterized clones contracting day 15 to 85, whereas later expanders leaned CD4+. Clones that contracted clustered mainly in CM and EM if CD4+ and in EMRA if CD8+.

V shed 10 bases and J shed 6 bases, with 14 bases lying between them. The CDR3 has 12 residues. The germline CDR1 and CDR2 sequences are MGHDK and SYGVNS. The clonotype was recovered from a man between 18 and 29 years old who had mild COVID-19 (a few samples of this study predate the infection). Cell type and time point are not known. This chain connects TRBV25-1 to TRBJ2-3; D unresolved. Sequencing was performed on PBMCs or a T cell subset sorted from them (not recorded which). CDR3 region: CATGWLGDTQYF. CDR3 bases: TGTGCCACCGGTTGGCTGGGGGATACGCAGTATTTT.